This T cell receptor (beta chain) was obtained from a study of CD8+CD57+ T cells in acquired aplastic anemia. Patients sequenced had flow cytometry evidence of CD8+CD57+ cell expansion. Trimming took off 1 base at V and 0 bases at J, with 6 bases between the two ends. CDR3 length: 15 amino acids. CDR1 is LNHNV and CDR2 is YYDKDF in the germline V gene (reference sequence). Genomic DNA, the template, was used for profiling of the TCR beta VDJ and CDR3. TCRdb re-called the reads through MiXCR, storing one row per CDR3 protein. The sample holds hundreds of thousands of distinct CDR3 sequences; roughly 80% are singletons and the top ten take roughly two fifths. In this sample, this clonotype turned up once.

The sequence was collected from a human donor with aplastic anemia. The sequencing sample was made of sorted CD4+, CD8+, or CD8+CD57+ T cells (not recorded which) from PBMCs. The chain uses TRBV15 and TRBJ2-2, with D hard to call. This chain's CDR3 is CATSRGQPNTGELFF. Written as DNA, the CDR3 is TGTGCCACCAGCAGAGGACAACCGAACACCGGGGAGCTGTTTTTT.